This record covers a single T cell receptor beta chain. Its target is not known. TCRdb fed the 5' RACE reads into MiXCR, producing one record per CDR3 protein. The sample consists of about 220,000 distinct CDR3 sequences, approximately 8% of them appearing once. The sample originates from a study of identical twins. General study results and limits: The study found excess low generation probability among twin-shared out-of-frame alpha sequences. Twins' excess sharing was less marked for out-of-frame beta sequences. For monozygotic twins, models underestimated out-of-frame TCR alpha sharing.

All of the donors were Caucasians in good health. V was shortened by 7 bases and J by 5 bases, with 15 bases between the two germline ends. The germline gives CDR1 SNHLY, CDR2 FYNNEI. This CDR3 spans 13 amino acids. This sample also belongs to another study, concerning yellow fever vaccine responses in identical twins.

The origin of this receptor is a woman younger than 35 in good health. What was sequenced was CD8+ T cells sorted from blood. This chain joins TRBV2 and TRBJ2-7; a weak D match, TRBD1 (6 bases). DNA for the CDR3: TGTGCCAGCAACCGACAGGAGGACGACGAGCAGTACGTC. Translated, it gives CASNRQEDDEQYV.